The T cell receptor beta chain described here comes from a study of OX40 agonist ivuxolimab in advanced cancers. For the study at large: Under the entry rules, prior anti-PD-1, anti-PD-L1 or anti-CTLA-4 therapy was allowed, and 35% to 40% had some.

Notes on this clone: The junction and the germline gene differ at one end; a read error may be behind it.

Germline-derived CDR1 and CDR2 are MGHDK and SYGVNS. There are 14 residues in the CDR3. TCRdb's copy holds only in-frame clones and misses some; the assay was immunoSEQ multiplex PCR. The sample has tens of thousands of clones; about four fifths are singletons. The sequence was collected from an adult with an advanced solid tumor such as melanoma, head and neck, liver or kidney cancer. J is TRBJ2-1 and V is TRBV25-1, with 8 bases that match TRBD2. Sequenced material: CD4+ or CD8+ T cells sorted from blood, taken in a trial of the OX40 agonist ivuxolimab. CDR3 protein: CASSENRGLGLYLF. CDR3 in DNA: TGTGCCAGCAGTGAGAATAGGGGACTAGGGCTTTATCTCTTC.